The rows below give T cell receptor beta chains drawn from one sample of a study of T cells after yellow fever vaccination. TCRdb analysed the 5' RACE reads with MiXCR anew, one entry per CDR3 protein. The sample shows 300,000 to 400,000 distinct CDR3 sequences, approximately 8% of them seen only once. This specimen consisted of PBMCs, obtained approximately 47 days after the first yellow fever vaccination. The receptors were gathered from a young man who received the YFV17D yellow fever vaccine. Each CDR3 is given with its conserved first and last residue. A D gene is named only where the DNA matches it firmly. Clone size is not always given. Where it is, it says once, few, many or a class for expanded clones.

d_gene: TRBD1; j_gene: TRBJ1-1; abundance: -; v_gene: TRBV7-9; CDR3aa: CASSLRQGGAEAFF; CDR3nt: TGTGCCAGCAGCTTAAGACAGGGAGGAGCTGAAGCTTTCTTT
d_gene: TRBD2; j_gene: TRBJ2-5; abundance: -; v_gene: TRBV29-1; CDR3aa: CSVDQASGETQYF; CDR3nt: TGCAGCGTTGACCAGGCTAGCGGAGAGACCCAGTACTTC
d_gene: TRBD2; j_gene: TRBJ2-2; abundance: -; v_gene: TRBV5-1; CDR3aa: CASSLTAGGWTGELFF; CDR3nt: TGCGCCAGCAGCTTGACAGCGGGGGGTTGGACCGGGGAGCTGTTTTTT
d_gene: TRBD2; j_gene: TRBJ2-1; abundance: few; v_gene: TRBV9; CDR3aa: CASSVEGGGRYNEQFF; CDR3nt: TGTGCCAGCAGCGTAGAAGGCGGGGGGCGCTACAATGAGCAGTTCTTC
d_gene: TRBD1; j_gene: TRBJ2-7; abundance: -; v_gene: TRBV20-1; CDR3aa: CSATGTGTAHYEQYF; CDR3nt: TGCAGTGCTACTGGCACCGGGACAGCACACTACGAGCAGTACTTC
d_gene: TRBD2; j_gene: TRBJ2-5; abundance: -; v_gene: TRBV12-3/TRBV12-4; CDR3aa: CASSYFGLAGETQYF; CDR3nt: TGTGCCAGCAGTTACTTCGGACTAGCGGGGGAGACCCAGTACTTC
d_gene: -; j_gene: TRBJ1-2; abundance: many; v_gene: TRBV7-3; CDR3aa: CASSEGGSGYTF; CDR3nt: TGTGCCAGCAGCGAGGGGGGGAGTGGCTACACCTTC
d_gene: -; j_gene: TRBJ1-5; abundance: few; v_gene: TRBV7-2; CDR3aa: CASSPHGGGYNQPQHF; CDR3nt: TGTGCCAGCAGCCCCCACGGAGGGGGTTACAATCAGCCCCAGCATTTT
d_gene: TRBD2; j_gene: TRBJ2-3; abundance: few; v_gene: TRBV5-1; CDR3aa: CASSKGTSGALDTQYF; CDR3nt: TGCGCCAGCAGTAAGGGGACTAGCGGGGCCTTAGATACGCAGTATTTT
d_gene: -; j_gene: TRBJ2-3; abundance: -; v_gene: TRBV14; CDR3aa: CASRPLGDTDTQYF; CDR3nt: TGTGCCAGCAGACCACTCGGGGACACAGATACGCAGTATTTT
d_gene: TRBD1; j_gene: TRBJ1-4; abundance: few; v_gene: TRBV19; CDR3aa: CASSTRTGVREKLFF; CDR3nt: TGTGCCAGTAGTACCCGGACAGGGGTTCGCGAAAAACTGTTTTTT
d_gene: -; j_gene: TRBJ1-1; abundance: many; v_gene: TRBV27; CDR3aa: CASTLTSANTEAFF; CDR3nt: TGTGCCAGCACCCTGACGAGTGCGAACACTGAAGCTTTCTTT
d_gene: TRBD1; j_gene: TRBJ2-3; abundance: many; v_gene: TRBV12-3/TRBV12-4; CDR3aa: CASRTGADTQYF; CDR3nt: TGTGCCAGCAGGACAGGGGCAGATACGCAGTATTTT
d_gene: -; j_gene: TRBJ2-7; abundance: -; v_gene: TRBV7-3; CDR3aa: CASSPRASALYEQYF; CDR3nt: TGTGCCAGCAGCCCTCGGGCTAGCGCCCTCTACGAGCAGTACTTC
d_gene: -; j_gene: TRBJ1-1; abundance: few; v_gene: TRBV4-3; CDR3aa: CASRVTGNTEAFF; CDR3nt: TGCGCCAGCAGAGTGACAGGGAACACTGAAGCTTTCTTT
d_gene: -; j_gene: TRBJ1-5; abundance: many; v_gene: TRBV7-8; CDR3aa: CASSLLDTNQPQHF; CDR3nt: TGTGCCAGCAGCTTACTGGACACCAATCAGCCCCAGCATTTT
d_gene: TRBD1; j_gene: TRBJ2-1; abundance: many; v_gene: TRBV5-1; CDR3aa: CASTRQGFYNEQFF; CDR3nt: TGCGCCAGCACCCGACAGGGGTTCTACAATGAGCAGTTCTTC
d_gene: -; j_gene: TRBJ1-2; abundance: -; v_gene: TRBV5-6; CDR3aa: CASSPGQMNGYTF; CDR3nt: TGTGCCAGCAGCCCCGGACAGATGAATGGCTACACCTTC
d_gene: TRBD1; j_gene: TRBJ1-1; abundance: -; v_gene: TRBV29-1; CDR3aa: CSGRQGVNMNTEAFF; CDR3nt: TGCAGCGGTAGACAGGGGGTAAACATGAACACTGAAGCTTTCTTT
d_gene: -; j_gene: TRBJ2-1; abundance: -; v_gene: TRBV7-9; CDR3aa: CASSLHEQFF; CDR3nt: TGTGCCAGCAGCTTACATGAGCAGTTCTTC
d_gene: -; j_gene: TRBJ2-3; abundance: many; v_gene: TRBV5-1; CDR3aa: CASSSGTNADTQYF; CDR3nt: TGCGCCAGCAGCTCGGGGACCAACGCGGATACGCAGTATTTT
d_gene: -; j_gene: TRBJ2-2; abundance: few; v_gene: TRBV9; CDR3aa: CASSALGGELFF; CDR3nt: TGTGCCAGCAGCGCCCTCGGCGGGGAGCTGTTTTTT
d_gene: -; j_gene: TRBJ1-4; abundance: -; v_gene: TRBV7-2; CDR3aa: CASSFQGMVANEKLFF; CDR3nt: TGTGCCAGCAGCTTCCAGGGGATGGTAGCTAATGAAAAACTGTTTTTT
d_gene: TRBD1; j_gene: TRBJ2-7; abundance: few; v_gene: TRBV19; CDR3aa: CASSSAGTGIYEQYF; CDR3nt: TGTGCCAGTAGTTCTGCCGGGACAGGGATCTACGAGCAGTACTTC